These 29 T cell receptor beta chains originate from one sample sequenced in a study of patients and donors after allogeneic stem cell transplantation. TCRdb reprocessed the RT-PCR reads via MiXCR and lists one record per CDR3 protein. This table holds 410,000 or so distinct CDR3 sequences, 16% found once. Sequencing used blood, either unsorted or a sorted T cell fraction (not recorded which). Receptor source: a human donor who was either an allogeneic HSCT recipient or a stem cell or donor lymphocyte infusion donor (not recorded which). It is not recorded whose cells these are; they may come from a transplant donor.

This clonotype showed up just a few times. This chain joins TRBV4-3 and TRBJ1-3, with D unresolved. Trimming stripped 5 bases from V and 0 bases from J, with 20 bases between. This CDR3 spans 18 amino acids. Germline lookup yields CDR1 LGHNA and CDR2 YSLEER. Written as DNA, the CDR3 is TGCGCCAGCAGCGAAAACCTACAACGGGGAAACTCTGGAAACACCATATATTTT. Translating it yields CASSENLQRGNSGNTIYF.

This clonotype occurred a few times. The rearrangement links TRBV7-9 to TRBJ1-6; D uncertain. CDR1 SEHNR and CDR2 FQNEAQ come from the germline V gene (reference sequence). CDR3 length: 15 amino acids. Trimming cost V 3 bases and J 6 bases, with 12 bases left between them. In DNA form, the CDR3 reads TGTGCCAGCAGCTTGGGAAGACTGATTAATTCACCCCTCCACTTT. This sequence encodes CASSLGRLINSPLHF. The full variable domain, completed using reference TRBV7-9 and TRBJ1-6, is DTGVSQNPRHKITKRGQNVTFRCDPISEHNRLYWYRQTLGQGPEFLTYFQNEAQLEKSRLLSDRFSAERPKGSFSTLEIQRTEQGDSAMYLCASSLGRLINSPLHFGNGTRLTVT.

The chain uses TRBV20-1 and TRBJ1-2; D unresolved. The CDR3 runs to 13 residues. Germline V gene sequence: CDR1 DFQATT, CDR2 SNEGSKA (reference sequence). Between the trimmed V and J ends, which lost 3 bases and 8 bases, there was a span of 16 bases. The CDR3 spells CSASQESSRGYTF. Here the CDR3 DNA reads TGCAGTGCTAGTCAGGAAAGTAGTCGCGGCTACACCTTC.

This clonotype was seen only a few times. The chain carries TRBV20-1 and TRBJ1-1, with D unresolved. The germline V gene encodes CDR1 DFQATT and CDR2 SNEGSKA (reference sequence). The CDR3 spans 13 residues. V was pared by 3 bases and J by 3 bases, with 11 bases between. Here the CDR3 DNA reads TGCAGTGCTAGTGGGGTCTCGGACACTGAAGCTTTCTTT. Translated: CSASGVSDTEAFF.

This clonotype was observed a handful of times. The chain combines TRBV25-1 with TRBJ2-1, with D possibly being TRBD1 (6 bases). This CDR3 is built from 14 residues. Looked up from germline, CDR1 is MGHDK and CDR2 is SYGVNS. Trimming removed 2 bases at V and 5 bases at J, with 10 bases between. CDR3 protein: CASSEIGQNNEQFF. In nucleotides, the CDR3 is TGTGCCAGCAGTGAAATCGGACAGAACAATGAGCAGTTCTTC.

This chain links TRBV6-1 with TRBJ1-1; weak D call: TRBD1 (5 bases). This CDR3 comprises 14 residues. The germline V gene has CDR1 MNHNS and CDR2 SASEGT. Trimming took off 7 bases at V and 1 base at J, with 13 bases between the two ends. CDR3 loop: CASKTGLTNTEAFF. The CDR3, as DNA: TGTGCCAGCAAAACGGGACTGACGAACACTGAAGCTTTCTTT.

This clonotype was seen only a few times. The chain links TRBV5-1 to TRBJ1-4; D perhaps matches TRBD1 (6 bases). The germline gives CDR1 SGHRS, CDR2 YFSETQ. With 1 base removed from V and 0 bases from J, the gap between germline ends came to 10 bases. The CDR3 loop spans 16 amino acids. The CDR3 DNA is TGCGCCAGCAGCTTGACAGGGAGTGCAACTAATGAAAAACTGTTTTTT. Its protein product is CASSLTGSATNEKLFF.

The V and J genes are TRBV9 and TRBJ2-7; unclear D gene. Trimming removed 0 bases from V and 0 bases from J, with 7 bases in between. The CDR3 loop spans 14 amino acids. The germline V gene encodes CDR1 SGDLS and CDR2 YYNGEE. The DNA of the CDR3 is TGTGCCAGCAGCGTAGGAAGTACCTCCTACGAGCAGTACTTC. Its protein product is CASSVGSTSYEQYF. Based on the CDR3 plus reference TRBV9 and TRBJ2-7, the full variable domain is DSGVTQTPKHLITATGQRVTLRCSPRSGDLSVYWYQQSLDQGLQFLIQYYNGEERAKGNILERFSAQQFPDLHSELNLSSLELGDSALYFCASSVGSTSYEQYFGPGTRLTVT.

This clonotype has a count of ten or more. V is TRBV5-1 and J is TRBJ1-1, with D perhaps TRBD1 (6 bases). Germline CDR1 reads SGHRS; CDR2 reads YFSETQ. There are 15 residues in the CDR3. V was trimmed by 0 bases and J by 1 base, leaving 10 bases between them. The DNA of the CDR3 is TGCGCCAGCAGCTTGGAGGGGGTCCAGAACACTGAAGCTTTCTTT. Translated, it gives CASSLEGVQNTEAFF.

This clonotype has at least ten counts. The chain recombines TRBV12-3 or TRBV12-4 with TRBJ1-5; tentative D call: TRBD1 (5 bases). V was cut by 3 bases and J by 7 bases, with 10 bases left in between. This CDR3 comprises 13 residues. The CDR3 region is CASSFGGGQPQHF. The CDR3 nucleotides read TGTGCCAGCAGTTTTGGGGGTGGGCAGCCCCAGCATTTT.

This clonotype was picked up a small number of times. V is TRBV6-1 and J is TRBJ2-1, with 9 bases fitting TRBD1. The J segment lost 7 bases and the V segment lost 3 bases, leaving 10 bases of the junction unmatched. Germline V lookup: CDR1 MNHNS, CDR2 SASEGT. The CDR3 has 16 residues. The CDR3 sequence is CASSDSPGTGWNEQFF. DNA of the CDR3: TGTGCCAGCAGTGATTCCCCCGGGACAGGGTGGAATGAGCAGTTCTTC.

In its sample, this clonotype was seen a few times. The chain is built from TRBV24-1 and TRBJ2-5, with D possibly TRBD2 on 6 matching bases. Germline-derived CDR1 and CDR2 are KGHDR and SFDVKD. The ends were cut back, 0 bases at V and 4 bases at J, with 14 bases in the middle. The CDR3 length is 16 residues. As DNA, the CDR3 is TGTGCCACCAGTGATTTGGGGCGGGGCAACGGAGAGACCCAGTACTTC. Translated, it gives CATSDLGRGNGETQYF.

This clonotype was seen more than once but under ten times. This chain uses TRBV7-3 with TRBJ2-3; TRBD2 matches at 10 bases. Germline assignment: CDR1 SGHTA and CDR2 FQGTGA. The CDR3 runs to 18 residues. The V segment lost 2 bases and the J segment 5 bases; nucleotides outside the gene matches: 13. The CDR3 loop is CASSLVGRIAGGRDTQYF. CDR3 nucleotides: TGTGCCAGCAGCTTAGTCGGGCGGATAGCGGGAGGAAGAGATACGCAGTATTTT.

This chain uses TRBV12-3 or TRBV12-4 with TRBJ1-6; D possibly corresponds to TRBD1 (6 bases). V lost 3 bases and J lost 10, with 16 bases in between. The CDR3 contains 15 residues. The CDR3 DNA reads as TGTGCCAGCAGTTTGAGGGGGACGGCAAGATCACCCCTCCACTTT. It is translated as CASSLRGTARSPLHF.

The sample holds a few counts of this clonotype. This chain links TRBV20-1 with TRBJ2-5; the match to TRBD2 covers 10 bases. This CDR3 has 15 amino acids. V lost 5 bases and J lost 5; bases outside the gene matches: 11. Germline V gene data show CDR1 as DFQATT and CDR2 as SNEGSKA (reference sequence). The CDR3 DNA is TGCAGTGCTCTCCGGACTAGCGGACGACTGGAGACCCAGTACTTC. Its protein product is CSALRTSGRLETQYF.

This clonotype was seen a few times. V and J are TRBV5-1 and TRBJ2-7; 7 bases are a match to TRBD2. J was trimmed by 1 base and V by 3 bases; bases with no gene match: 10. CDR1 SGHRS and CDR2 YFSETQ come from the germline V gene. The CDR3 is 16 residues long. CDR3 loop: CASSSSASGYSYEQYF. The CDR3 DNA reads as TGCGCCAGCAGCTCGTCGGCTAGCGGATATTCCTACGAGCAGTACTTC.

V and J are TRBV24-1 and TRBJ2-3; maybe TRBD2 (6 bases). CDR1 KGHDR and CDR2 SFDVKD come from the germline V gene. V was trimmed by 5 bases and J by 3 bases, leaving 11 bases between them. The CDR3 runs to 14 residues. The CDR3 region has the DNA TGTGCCACCAGTGGTTCGGGAGAGACAGATACGCAGTATTTT. This sequence encodes CATSGSGETDTQYF.

V usage is TRBV14 and J usage is TRBJ2-7; TRBD1 agrees at 8 bases. The CDR3 is 14 residues long. The V gene's germline CDR1 is SGHDN and CDR2 FVKESK. Trimming cost V 2 bases and J 4 bases; bases outside gene matches: 4. The CDR3 protein is CASSQSGQGYEQYF. The CDR3 nucleotides read TGTGCCAGCAGCCAAAGTGGACAGGGATACGAGCAGTACTTC.

The CDR3 loop is CASSPATPYEQYF. The CDR3 nucleotides are TGTGCCAGCAGTCCGGCCACCCCCTACGAGCAGTACTTC. This chain connects TRBV12-3 or TRBV12-4 to TRBJ2-7, with D hard to call. The V end lost 5 bases, the J end lost 2 bases, and 10 bases lay between the germline ends. The CDR3 length is 13 residues.

The chain links TRBV3-1 to TRBJ1-1; D unresolved. Germline V gene data show CDR1 as LGHDT and CDR2 as YNNKEL (reference sequence). Trimming took off 3 bases at V and 1 base at J, with 6 bases between the two ends. This CDR3 has 13 residues. CDR3 amino acids: CASSHIGNTEAFF. The CDR3 nucleotides are TGTGCCAGCAGCCACATCGGGAACACTGAAGCTTTCTTT.

This clonotype was seen more than once but under ten times. J is TRBJ2-1 and V is TRBV4-3, with 10 bases fitting TRBD1. Germline trimming cut 7 bases from V and 4 bases from J; bases unmatched to any gene: 10. Per the germline V gene, CDR1 is LGHNA and CDR2 is YSLEER. This CDR3 contains 16 residues. CDR3 region: CASNPGQGRSYNEQFF. The CDR3 DNA reads as TGCGCCAGCAACCCGGGACAGGGGCGCTCTTACAATGAGCAGTTCTTC.

The chain joins TRBV30 to TRBJ2-7; 8 nucleotides match TRBD2. Germline CDR1 and CDR2: GTSNPN and SVGIG (reference sequence). The CDR3 runs 18 residues. The trim removed 2 bases at V and 2 bases at J, leaving 17 bases unmatched. The CDR3 sequence: CAWSYRGGNGRAAYEQYF. The CDR3 DNA reads as TGTGCCTGGAGTTATCGGGGTGGGAACGGGAGGGCCGCCTACGAGCAGTACTTC.

This clonotype was observed a few times. This sequence joins TRBV18 and TRBJ2-5, with D perhaps assigned TRBD1 or TRBD2 (5 bases each). The V end was cut by 2 bases, the J end by 0 bases, with 10 bases between. The germline V gene has CDR1 KGHSH and CDR2 LQKENI. The CDR3 is 15 residues long. CDR3 DNA sequence: TGTGCCAGCTCACCAGTTGAGGGGTACCAAGAGACCCAGTACTTC. Its translation: CASSPVEGYQETQYF. The full variable domain, in which reference TRBV18 and TRBJ2-5 provide the parts outside the CDR3, is NAGVMQNPRHLVRRRGQEARLRCSPMKGHSHVYWYRQLPEEGLKFMVYLQKENIIDESGMPKERFSAEFPKEGPSILRIQQVVRGDSAAYFCASSPVEGYQETQYFGPGTRLLVL.

In this sample, this clonotype turned up many times. The chain recombines TRBV3-1 with TRBJ2-2, with D hard to call. Trimming shortened V by 0 bases and J by 6 bases, and 11 bases separated the two germline ends. Germline lookup yields CDR1 LGHDT and CDR2 YNNKEL (reference sequence). The CDR3 loop spans 15 amino acids. CDR3 DNA: TGTGCCAGCAGCCAAGATCGGGTTCTAGCCGGGGAGCTGTTTTTT. As protein: CASSQDRVLAGELFF.

This sequence joins TRBV27 and TRBJ1-6, with 9 positions matching TRBD1. Germline V gives CDR1 MNHEY, CDR2 SMNVEV (reference sequence). The CDR3 has 17 amino acids. J lost 7 bases, V lost 5 bases, and 12 bases had no gene match. For the CDR3, the DNA is TGTGCCAGCAGTCTACAGACAGGGGGGCATGTAAATTCACCCCTCCACTTT. Translating it yields CASSLQTGGHVNSPLHF.

This clonotype was counted between two and nine times. The rearrangement joins TRBV12-3 or TRBV12-4 to TRBJ1-1; D may be TRBD1 (5 bases). V gave up 5 bases and J gave up 1 base, with 17 bases separating them. This CDR3 comprises 16 residues. The CDR3 sequence is CASSIRGKGPNTEAFF. The CDR3, as DNA: TGTGCCAGCAGTATTAGGGGAAAGGGGCCGAACACTGAAGCTTTCTTT.

This chain joins TRBV5-1 and TRBJ1-2; TRBD1 aligns across 10 bases. The CDR3 loop spans 19 amino acids. With V trimmed by 4 bases and J by 0 bases, 15 bases remained unmatched. Germline CDR1 and CDR2: SGHRS and YFSETQ. The CDR3, as DNA: TGCGCCAGCAGCCCTGAGAGAGGGACAGGGGCAACTCCTAACTATGGCTACACCTTC. Translation gives CASSPERGTGATPNYGYTF.

The rearrangement uses TRBV7-9 and TRBJ2-1, with 7 positions matching TRBD1. Germline V gene data show CDR1 as SEHNR and CDR2 as FQNEAQ (reference sequence). This CDR3 has 15 residues. J was trimmed by 3 bases and V by 5 bases; bases with no gene match: 7. The CDR3 here is CASSRQGVGYNEQFF. The CDR3 DNA reads TGTGCCAGCAGCCGGCAGGGGGTCGGCTACAATGAGCAGTTCTTC.

V usage is TRBV10-2 and J usage is TRBJ1-2, with 7 bases identical to TRBD1. There are 14 residues in the CDR3. The V segment lost 0 bases and the J segment 8 bases; nucleotides outside the gene matches: 6. Germline-derived CDR1 and CDR2 are WSHSY and SAAADI. The CDR3 reads CASSESAGGLGYTF. The CDR3 DNA sequence: TGCGCCAGCAGTGAGTCAGCAGGGGGTTTAGGCTACACCTTC.